The clone carrying this TCR beta chain appeared a few times. The CDR3 extends over 15 amino acids. Germline lookup yields CDR1 SGDLS and CDR2 YYNGEE. The ends lost 2 bases at V and 2 bases at J; junction bases unmatched: 7. The record originates from a study of blood T cell repertoires in COVID-19. At the level of the study: COVID-19 samples from acute and convalescent phases originated in the United States, Italy and Spain. Nucleic acid was either cDNA or gDNA, and it came from T cells, B-cell-depleted T cells, or PBMCs.

Methods used by the authors: Amplification with reference gene primers provided the estimates of nucleated cell counts. The protocol was immunoSEQ multiplex PCR, while the TCRdb copy is restricted to in-frame clones and leaves out a portion. V, J and clone size reflect that table, while D and trimming were determined from the DNA. The sample contains fewer than 20,000 clones, approximately 85% of which appear only once. The specimen sequenced was peripheral blood. The chain is built from TRBV9 and TRBJ2-7, with 7 bases aligning to TRBD2. The source is a human donor with active COVID-19. The donor label of this sample is uncertain. CDR3 amino acids: CASSVIRGGAYEQYF. In DNA, the CDR3 is TGTGCCAGCAGCGTCATACGGGGAGGGGCCTACGAGCAGTACTTC.